The rows below give T cell receptor beta chains drawn from one sample of a study of cytomegalovirus exposure and HLA in healthy donors. Sequencing used immunoSEQ multiplex PCR; TCRdb keeps in-frame clones, though not all of them. The table has 110,000 or so clones, roughly 73% seen once. Sequencing was done on a sample of PBMCs. The receptors were gathered from a woman between 40 and 55 years old in good health and CMV-seropositive. CDR3s include the opening cysteine and the closing phenylalanine or tryptophan. The D gene is left open where the match is weak. Clone size, where shown, is once, few, many, or a class for clones that have expanded.

clone_size: NA; v_call: TRBV10-3; j_call: TRBJ2-2; d_call: TRBD1; cdr3_nt: TGTGCCATCACCAGACAGGGTACCACCGGGGAGCTGTTTTTT; cdr3_aa: CAITRQGTTGELFF
clone_size: once; v_call: TRBV7-9; j_call: TRBJ2-2; d_call: TRBD1; cdr3_nt: TGTGCCAGCAGCTCCTTAGGGCCCTGGGACAGCTACACCGGGGAGCTGTTTTTT; cdr3_aa: CASSSLGPWDSYTGELFF
clone_size: NA; v_call: TRBV15; j_call: TRBJ2-7; d_call: TRBD1; cdr3_nt: TGTGCCACCAGCATCCTCAGACAGGGGGACCACGAGCAGTACTTC; cdr3_aa: CATSILRQGDHEQYF
clone_size: NA; v_call: TRBV9; j_call: TRBJ1-2; d_call: TRBD1; cdr3_nt: TGTGCCAGCAGCCTCTCTGGGACAGGGGGATCAGTGGGTGGCTACACCTTC; cdr3_aa: CASSLSGTGGSVGGYTF
clone_size: NA; v_call: TRBV11-2; j_call: TRBJ2-7; d_call: TRBD1; cdr3_nt: TGTGCCAGCAGCTTAGTAAATCACAGGGGGAGATACGAGCAGTACTTC; cdr3_aa: CASSLVNHRGRYEQYF
clone_size: NA; v_call: TRBV28; j_call: TRBJ2-1; d_call: TRBD2; cdr3_nt: TGTGCCAGCGGGACTAGCGGTTACAATGAGCAGTTCTTC; cdr3_aa: CASGTSGYNEQFF
clone_size: NA; v_call: TRBV10-3; j_call: TRBJ2-1; d_call: TRBD1; cdr3_nt: TGTGCCATCAGTGGGGGTTCTACAGGGGACAATGAGCAGTTCTTC; cdr3_aa: CAISGGSTGDNEQFF
clone_size: NA; v_call: TRBV29-1; j_call: TRBJ2-4; d_call: NA; cdr3_nt: TGCAGCGTTGCCGTGGGAGTAGACAAAAACATTCAGTACTTC; cdr3_aa: CSVAVGVDKNIQYF
clone_size: once; v_call: TRBV9; j_call: TRBJ2-2; d_call: NA; cdr3_nt: TGTGCCAGCAGCGTAGGCCATATGTCAGGGACCGGGGAGCTGTTTTTT; cdr3_aa: CASSVGHMSGTGELFF
clone_size: NA; v_call: TRBV7-3; j_call: TRBJ2-2; d_call: TRBD2; cdr3_nt: TGTGCCAGCAGCCCGGGGGGGGGCACCGGGGAGCTGTTTTTT; cdr3_aa: CASSPGGGTGELFF
clone_size: NA; v_call: TRBV5-6; j_call: TRBJ1-1; d_call: NA; cdr3_nt: TGTGCCAGCAGCCCTTGGGCGCATTGGAACACTGAAGCTTTCTTT; cdr3_aa: CASSPWAHWNTEAFF
clone_size: NA; v_call: TRBV12-5; j_call: TRBJ2-5; d_call: NA; cdr3_nt: TGTGCTAGTGGTTTGGGGAGGCTCGAGACCCAGTACTTC; cdr3_aa: CASGLGRLETQYF
clone_size: NA; v_call: TRBV4-2; j_call: TRBJ1-4; d_call: NA; cdr3_nt: TGTGCCAGCAGCCAAGAAGCAGGGTGGGGTACTAATGAAAAACTGTTTTTT; cdr3_aa: CASSQEAGWGTNEKLFF
clone_size: NA; v_call: TRBV11-2; j_call: TRBJ1-1; d_call: NA; cdr3_nt: TGTGCCAGCAGCTTAGTCCCATGGACAGTAAGAACTGAAGCTTTCTTT; cdr3_aa: CASSLVPWTVRTEAFF
clone_size: NA; v_call: TRBV28; j_call: TRBJ1-5; d_call: NA; cdr3_nt: TGTGCCAGCAGCCCACGGTATAATCAGCCCCAGCATTTT; cdr3_aa: CASSPRYNQPQHF
clone_size: NA; v_call: TRBV11-2; j_call: TRBJ1-1; d_call: NA; cdr3_nt: TGTGCCAGCAGCTTAGACATGAACACTGAAGCTTTCTTT; cdr3_aa: CASSLDMNTEAFF
clone_size: NA; v_call: TRBV7-3; j_call: TRBJ2-3; d_call: TRBD2; cdr3_nt: TGTGCCAGCAGCTCGCTGCGGGGGGGCGGAGATACGCAGTATTTT; cdr3_aa: CASSSLRGGGDTQYF
clone_size: NA; v_call: TRBV5-1; j_call: TRBJ2-5; d_call: TRBD2; cdr3_nt: TGCGCCAGCGGCTCCGGAAGCGGGAGCATTTGGGAGACCCAGTACTTC; cdr3_aa: CASGSGSGSIWETQYF
clone_size: NA; v_call: TRBV10-3; j_call: TRBJ1-5; d_call: NA; cdr3_nt: TGTGCCATCAGTGAGTCTCGGGGCAATCAGCCCCAGCATTTT; cdr3_aa: CAISESRGNQPQHF
clone_size: NA; v_call: TRBV6-4; j_call: TRBJ2-1; d_call: NA; cdr3_nt: TGTGCCAGCAGTGCGACTGAGTACAATGAGCAGTTCTTC; cdr3_aa: CASSATEYNEQFF
clone_size: NA; v_call: TRBV7-2; j_call: TRBJ1-1; d_call: NA; cdr3_nt: TGTGCCAGCAGCGCCAGGGTGGACACTGAAGCTTTCTTT; cdr3_aa: CASSARVDTEAFF
clone_size: NA; v_call: TRBV2; j_call: TRBJ1-6; d_call: NA; cdr3_nt: TGTGCCAGCAGTGCCTCACAGACGAATTCACCCCTCCACTTT; cdr3_aa: CASSASQTNSPLHF
clone_size: NA; v_call: TRBV4-2; j_call: TRBJ2-1; d_call: TRBD2; cdr3_nt: TGTGCCAGCAGCTCGGCTAGCGGGGGGAAGGAGGATGAGCAGTTCTTC; cdr3_aa: CASSSASGGKEDEQFF
clone_size: NA; v_call: TRBV10-3; j_call: TRBJ2-1; d_call: TRBD2; cdr3_nt: TGTGCCATCAGTGGTCTAGCGGGGAGCTCCTACAATGAGCAGTTCTTC; cdr3_aa: CAISGLAGSSYNEQFF
clone_size: NA; v_call: TRBV5-1; j_call: TRBJ2-6; d_call: NA; cdr3_nt: TGCGCCAGCAGCTTGGAAGCAGGGGCCAACGTCCTGACTTTC; cdr3_aa: CASSLEAGANVLTF
clone_size: NA; v_call: TRBV28; j_call: TRBJ2-7; d_call: NA; cdr3_nt: TGTGCCAGCAGGCGACCCGCCGGGACAAACGAGCAGTACTTC; cdr3_aa: CASRRPAGTNEQYF
clone_size: few; v_call: TRBV2; j_call: TRBJ1-4; d_call: NA; cdr3_nt: TGTGCCAGCAGTGCGAACGGAGCTCACGAAAAACTGTTTTTT; cdr3_aa: CASSANGAHEKLFF
clone_size: NA; v_call: TRBV2; j_call: TRBJ1-1; d_call: NA; cdr3_nt: TGTGCCAGCTCCGCCGAGTCGGGAGCTGAAGCTTTCTTT; cdr3_aa: CASSAESGAEAFF
clone_size: NA; v_call: TRBV4-3; j_call: TRBJ2-3; d_call: NA; cdr3_nt: TGCGCCAGCAGCCAAGACCCCCGGGGCACAGATACGCAGTATTTT; cdr3_aa: CASSQDPRGTDTQYF
clone_size: NA; v_call: TRBV4-1; j_call: TRBJ2-5; d_call: TRBD1; cdr3_nt: TGCGCCAGCAGCACCCGGACAGGGGGCGTGCGTCCCCAAGAGACCCAGTACTTC; cdr3_aa: CASSTRTGGVRPQETQYF
clone_size: NA; v_call: TRBV10-3; j_call: TRBJ1-2; d_call: NA; cdr3_nt: TGTGCCATCGGCGGGGATGAGTATGGCTACACCTTC; cdr3_aa: CAIGGDEYGYTF
clone_size: NA; v_call: TRBV11-2; j_call: TRBJ2-1; d_call: TRBD1; cdr3_nt: TGTGCCAGCAGCCCCGACAGGGGGTACAATGAGCAGTTCTTC; cdr3_aa: CASSPDRGYNEQFF
clone_size: NA; v_call: TRBV5-1; j_call: TRBJ2-2; d_call: NA; cdr3_nt: TGCGCCAGCAGCTTGGCAGGCAGGACAGACATCGGGGAGCTGTTTTTT; cdr3_aa: CASSLAGRTDIGELFF
clone_size: few; v_call: TRBV7-8; j_call: TRBJ2-2; d_call: NA; cdr3_nt: TGTGCCAGCAGCTTAGGGGGGCGCGGTTACACCGGGGAGCTGTTTTTT; cdr3_aa: CASSLGGRGYTGELFF
clone_size: NA; v_call: TRBV10-3; j_call: TRBJ1-1; d_call: NA; cdr3_nt: TGTGCCATCAGTGCCTTCCGGACAGAAAACACTGAAGCTTTCTTT; cdr3_aa: CAISAFRTENTEAFF
clone_size: NA; v_call: TRBV10-1; j_call: TRBJ2-3; d_call: TRBD2; cdr3_nt: TGCGCCACCAGTGCGCTAGCGGGAGACGGTACAGATACGCAGTATTTT; cdr3_aa: CATSALAGDGTDTQYF
clone_size: NA; v_call: TRBV4-2; j_call: TRBJ1-2; d_call: NA; cdr3_nt: TGTGCCAGCAGCCAAGATCCGGGACATTTCTATGGCTACACCTTC; cdr3_aa: CASSQDPGHFYGYTF
clone_size: few; v_call: TRBV11-1; j_call: TRBJ1-4; d_call: NA; cdr3_nt: TGTGCCAGCAGCTTACGGCAGGGTGGCGAAAAACTGTTTTTT; cdr3_aa: CASSLRQGGEKLFF
clone_size: NA; v_call: TRBV9; j_call: TRBJ2-1; d_call: TRBD2; cdr3_nt: TGTGCCAGCAGCACGGGACTACCCTACAATGAGCAGTTCTTC; cdr3_aa: CASSTGLPYNEQFF
clone_size: NA; v_call: TRBV5-4; j_call: TRBJ2-3; d_call: TRBD2; cdr3_nt: TGTGCCAGCAGCTTGGTTATTAGCGGGGCGACTAGCACAGATACGCAGTATTTT; cdr3_aa: CASSLVISGATSTDTQYF